This T cell receptor beta chain derives from a study of cytomegalovirus exposure and HLA in healthy donors. Study-level points and caveats: Diagnosis of cytomegalovirus status made by the classifier reportedly showed high specificity and sensitivity.

The PCR made use of 60 Vbeta and 13 Jbeta primers. Profiled with immunoSEQ multiplex PCR; TCRdb holds only in-frame clones, not every one. This table holds roughly 84,000 clones, less than 80% found once. There are 12 residues in the CDR3. The V end lost 2 bases, the J end lost 3 bases, and 5 bases lay between the germline ends. The germline CDR1 and CDR2 sequences are LNHNV and YYDKDF (reference sequence). As to this clone: Its antigen is currently unknown.

The specimen sequenced was PBMCs. The TCR was taken from a human donor in good health. This sequence joins TRBV15 and TRBJ2-7; D perhaps matches TRBD1 (5 bases). The CDR3 protein is CATSRRGYEQYF. CDR3 sequence (DNA): TGTGCCACCAGCAGAAGGGGCTACGAGCAGTACTTC.